This passage covers 19 T cell receptor beta chains from one sample sequenced in a study of T cells after yellow fever vaccination (dated by TCRdb to about 2019). The treatment or condition label of this sample denotes: live attenuated yellow fever vaccine strain. The library was built by means of 5' RACE. Sequencer: Illumina NovaSeq 6000. TCRdb redid the processing of the public reads, applying fastp at Q25 and MiXCR, and retained in-frame beta chains. Each entry is one CDR3 protein sequence, shown with its most common DNA and genes. This sample comprises some 160,000 distinct CDR3 sequences, 7% to 10% of them detected only once. Roughly 36% of the sample is taken by the ten largest. Sample: CD8+ T cells sorted from PBMCs, taken 45 days after the yellow fever booster vaccination. The receptors come from a man aged 18 to 29 who received the YFV17D yellow fever vaccine.

V is TRBV24-1 and J is TRBJ2-2, with unresolved D. Trimming took off 0 bases at V and 0 bases at J, with 1 base between the two ends. CDR1 and CDR2 (germline): KGHDR, SFDVKD. CDR3 size: 14 residues. CDR3 sequence (DNA): TGTGCCACCAGTGATTTGCCGAACACCGGGGAGCTGTTTTTT. Protein product: CATSDLPNTGELFF.

This chain joins TRBV12-3 or TRBV12-4 and TRBJ2-1; TRBD1 aligns across 8 bases. V shed 6 bases and J 10 bases; nucleotides not matched to a gene: 14. This CDR3 is 15 amino acids long. CDR3 loop: CASSPEEQGVSEQFF. The CDR3 nucleotides are TGTGCCAGCAGCCCGGAGGAACAGGGGGTCAGCGAGCAGTTCTTC.

This clonotype was seen more than once but under ten times. The chain employs TRBV5-1 and TRBJ2-5, with D possibly matching TRBD2 (6 bases). V gave up 7 bases and J gave up 2 bases, with 15 bases separating them. CDR1 and CDR2 (germline): SGHRS, YFSETQ. The CDR3 contains 14 residues. The CDR3 DNA is TGCGCCAGCGTCGGGGACTTAGCGCAAGAGACCCAGTACTTC. Translated: CASVGDLAQETQYF.

The genes are TRBV11-2 and TRBJ2-5; D gene uncertain. Trimming removed 1 base from V and 5 bases from J, with 14 bases in between. The CDR3 spans 15 residues. Germline V gives CDR1 SGHAT, CDR2 FQNNGV. CDR3: CASSLVALGRETQYF. CDR3 DNA sequence: TGTGCCAGCAGCTTAGTTGCCCTAGGACGGGAGACCCAGTACTTC. Looking up the rest from reference TRBV11-2 and TRBJ2-5 gives the full variable domain: EAGVAQSPRYKIIEKRQSVAFWCNPISGHATLYWYQQILGQGPKLLIQFQNNGVVDDSQLPKDRFSAERLKGVDSTLKIQPAKLEDSAVYLCASSLVALGRETQYFGPGTRLLVL.

This clonotype was counted between two and nine times. The chain uses TRBV6-6 and TRBJ1-3; D is possibly TRBD1 (5 bases). V gave up 4 bases and J gave up 4 bases, with 11 bases separating them. The CDR3 is 14 amino acids. Germline-derived CDR1 and CDR2 are MNHNY and SVGAGI (reference sequence). The CDR3 nucleotides read TGTGCCAGCAGTTTCCCAGGGTCCGGAAACACCATATATTTT. Amino acids: CASSFPGSGNTIYF.

This clonotype was detected a few times. The J gene is TRBJ2-7, the V gene TRBV10-3; D remains ambiguous. V lost 6 bases and J 5 bases, leaving 8 bases between the germline ends. This CDR3 contains 11 residues. CDR1 and CDR2 from the germline V gene are ENHRY and SYGVKD. The CDR3 nucleotides read TGTGCCATCAGGGGTGACCACGAGCAGTACTTC. Protein: CAIRGDHEQYF.

This rearrangement joins TRBV27 to TRBJ2-1; D may be TRBD1 (6 bases). CDR1 is MNHEY, CDR2 SMNVEV, per germline (reference sequence). The CDR3 spans 15 residues. V was shortened by 2 bases and J by 8 bases, with 16 bases between the two germline ends. The CDR3 region is CASSLGGEYIDEQFF. The CDR3 bases are TGTGCCAGCAGTTTAGGGGGCGAGTATATCGATGAGCAGTTCTTC.

This clonotype was detected ten times or more. V is TRBV29-1 and J is TRBJ2-5; D is unclear. Trimming took off 2 bases at V and 5 bases at J, with 9 bases between the two ends. Germline loops: CDR1 SQVTM, CDR2 ANQGSEA. CDR3 length equals 12 residues. CDR3 sequence: CSVEMDAETQYF. In DNA, the CDR3 is TGCAGCGTTGAAATGGACGCCGAGACCCAGTACTTC.

This clonotype was found a few times. As DNA, the CDR3 is TGTGCCAGCAGGGCCCGGGGTGGGCACGAGCAGTACTTC. Translating it yields CASRARGGHEQYF. The J gene is TRBJ2-7, the V gene TRBV6-5; perhaps TRBD2 as D (5 bases). This CDR3 is built from 13 residues. CDR1 and CDR2 (germline): MNHEY, SVGAGI. V gave up 6 bases and J gave up 5 bases, with 14 bases separating them.

The chain combines TRBV4-1 with TRBJ1-4, with D hard to call. Trimming shortened V by 3 bases and J by 7 bases, and 3 bases separated the two germline ends. CDR1 MGHRA and CDR2 YSYEKL come from the germline V gene. The CDR3 has 11 residues. CDR3 in amino acids: CASSQGEKLFF. The DNA of the CDR3 is TGCGCCAGCAGCCAGGGTGAAAAACTGTTTTTT.

The sample holds a few counts of this clonotype. The rearrangement links TRBV6-5 to TRBJ1-1; D possibly corresponds to TRBD1 (5 bases). Deletions cut 8 bases from V and 2 bases from J, with 24 bases between. This CDR3 is 17 amino acids long. In germline, CDR1 is MNHEY, CDR2 SVGAGI. Here the CDR3 DNA reads TGTGCCAGCCGACAAGAATCCGAGGGACGACTTAACACTGAAGCTTTCTTT. It yields the protein CASRQESEGRLNTEAFF.

Ten or more counts support this clonotype. Here the CDR3 DNA reads TGCGCCAGCAGCCAAGTCCAAGGGGCGGTCTCTGAAGCTTTCTTT. Its translation is CASSQVQGAVSEAFF. This sequence joins TRBV4-1 and TRBJ1-1; TRBD1 is a possible D gene (5 bases). The CDR3 spans 15 residues. The ends were cut back, 1 base at V and 6 bases at J, with 15 bases in the middle. Germline lookup yields CDR1 MGHRA and CDR2 YSYEKL.

The V gene is TRBV20-1, the J gene TRBJ2-3, with D hard to call. The CDR3 is 10 residues long. Trimming shortened V by 6 bases and J by 6 bases, and 7 bases separated the two germline ends. Germline CDR1 reads DFQATT; CDR2 reads SNEGSKA (reference sequence). CDR3 sequence: CSAVGDTQYF. CDR3 in DNA: TGCAGTGCGGTAGGGGATACGCAGTATTTT.

The J gene is TRBJ2-3, the V gene TRBV11-2; D unresolved. Trimming removed 5 bases from V and 2 bases from J, with 8 bases in between. Looked up from germline, CDR1 is SGHAT and CDR2 is FQNNGV. This CDR3 region has 13 residues. CDR3 sequence: CASSPQPTDTQYF. The CDR3, as DNA: TGTGCCAGCAGCCCCCAACCCACAGATACGCAGTATTTT.

This chain links TRBV5-4 with TRBJ2-7, with a possible D match to TRBD2 (5 bases). The CDR3 covers 15 residues. Germline V lookup: CDR1 SGHNT, CDR2 YYREEE (reference sequence). V was trimmed by 4 bases and J by 5 bases, leaving 19 bases between them. CDR3 sequence (DNA): TGTGCCAGCAGCCCGGGAAAGGGAAGATCGCACGAGCAGTACTTC. It translates to CASSPGKGRSHEQYF. Drawing the rest from reference TRBV5-4 and TRBJ2-7, the complete variable domain is ETGVTQSPTHLIKTRGQQVTLRCSSQSGHNTVSWYQQALGQGPQFIFQYYREEENGRGNFPPRFSGLQFPNYSSELNVNALELDDSALYLCASSPGKGRSHEQYFGPGTRLTVT.

The chain combines TRBV7-9 with TRBJ2-3; a weak D match, TRBD1 (6 bases). Germline CDR1 is SEHNR and CDR2 is FQNEAQ (reference sequence). The V end lost 7 bases, the J end lost 4 bases, and 15 bases lay between the germline ends. The CDR3 extends over 14 amino acids. CDR3 sequence: CASTLLRGPDTQYF. CDR3 bases: TGTGCCAGCACCCTCCTCAGGGGACCAGATACGCAGTATTTT.

This clonotype was seen more than once but under ten times. The rearrangement joins TRBV7-9 to TRBJ2-5; possibly TRBD1 for D (5 bases). This CDR3 comprises 18 residues. CDR1 is SEHNR and CDR2 is FQNEAQ in the germline V gene (reference sequence). Trimming took 3 bases from V and 0 from J, leaving 20 bases between them. CDR3 coding DNA: TGTGCCAGCAGCTTTCCTTATGGTGGGGCAGAATACCAAGAGACCCAGTACTTC. This sequence encodes CASSFPYGGAEYQETQYF.

This rearrangement joins TRBV4-1 to TRBJ2-1; D might be TRBD2 (5 bases). The CDR3 is made up of 16 amino acids. Germline V lookup: CDR1 MGHRA, CDR2 YSYEKL. V was shortened by 5 bases and J by 8 bases, with 22 bases between the two germline ends. The chain's CDR3 is CASSTPSSPMGYEQFF. CDR3 in DNA: TGCGCCAGCAGCACCCCTAGCTCCCCCATGGGGTATGAGCAGTTCTTC.

This clonotype has ten or more counts. The CDR3 sequence: CSPREDGTDTQYF. CDR3 coding DNA: TGCAGCCCGCGAGAGGATGGCACAGATACGCAGTATTTT. The rearrangement joins TRBV29-1 to TRBJ2-3; no firm D call. Germline V gene data show CDR1 as SQVTM and CDR2 as ANQGSEA. CDR3 length: 13 amino acids. V lost 8 bases to trimming and J lost 1 base, with 13 bases between them.